This entry is about one T cell receptor (beta chain). This sample is drawn from a study of blood T cell repertoires in COVID-19. Study-wide context: Samples came from the United States, Italy and Spain, spanning acute and convalescent COVID-19. Nucleic acid was either cDNA or gDNA, and it came from T cells, B-cell-depleted T cells, or PBMCs.

The CDR3 loop spans 12 amino acids. Germline V gives CDR1 MNHEY, CDR2 SMNVEV (reference sequence). V was pared by 10 bases and J by 7 bases, with 8 bases of the junction left unmatched. Per the original methods: Estimated nucleated cell counts came from reference gene primer amplification. Clones were sequenced by immunoSEQ multiplex PCR, and TCRdb holds only the in-frame ones, with some missing. D and trimming were read from the DNA, whereas the V and J calls and clone size are those reported in that table. The sample lists roughly 55,000 clones, around 77% occurring once. V usage is TRBV27 and J usage is TRBJ1-2, with 8 bases fitting TRBD1. Material: peripheral blood. The clonotype was recovered from a man aged 60-69 years with acute or convalescent COVID-19. CDR3 DNA: TGTGCCACCTGGACAGGGTGGATTGGCTACACCTTC. It is translated as CATWTGWIGYTF.